This T cell receptor (beta chain) was observed in a study of cytomegalovirus exposure and HLA in healthy donors. With 60 Vbeta and 13 Jbeta primers, the PCR was carried out. Generated by immunoSEQ multiplex PCR, the TCRdb table keeps only in-frame clones and is missing some. The sample contains more than 140,000 clones, more than 60% of which appear only once. The CDR3 runs to 15 residues. Trimming removed 2 bases from V and 0 bases from J, with 8 bases in between. From germline, CDR1 is SNHLY and CDR2 FYNNEI. The chain links TRBV2 to TRBJ2-1; the D is unclear. Specimen: PBMCs. The sequence was collected from a man aged 35 to 55 in good health and CMV-seronegative. CDR3 sequence: CASSEQSSSYNEQFF. Here the CDR3 DNA reads TGTGCCAGCAGTGAACAGTCAAGCTCCTACAATGAGCAGTTCTTC.